The T cell receptor beta chain under discussion was sequenced for a study of OX40 agonist ivuxolimab in advanced cancers. Study overall: Melanoma, hepatocellular carcinoma, head and neck or renal cell cancer occurred in dose-escalation patients. Three patients had partial responses: one hepatocellular carcinoma, two cutaneous melanoma. Notes on the study in general: In CD8+ T cells, expanded clones were on average more numerous than in CD4+. CD4+ and CD8+ T cells in blood underwent clonal expansion by week 6 at 0.1 to 3.0 mg/kg.

Points on this clone: What it binds is unknown.

The length of the CDR3 is 14 residues. V lost 1 base and J lost 3, with 7 bases in between. The V gene's germline CDR1 is KGHSH and CDR2 LQKENI. The repertoire was sequenced with immunoSEQ multiplex PCR; TCRdb's copy has only in-frame clones and lacks some. The table includes around 20,000 clones, about 88% detected once. This rearrangement joins TRBV18 to TRBJ1-5; D perhaps matches TRBD1 (5 bases). The sequence derives from an adult with an advanced solid tumor such as melanoma, head and neck, liver or kidney cancer. Sequenced here: CD4+ or CD8+ T cells sorted from blood, sampled in a trial of the OX40 agonist ivuxolimab. The CDR3 region is CASSPQGPNQPQHF. As DNA, the CDR3 is TGTGCCAGCTCACCACAGGGACCCAATCAGCCCCAGCATTTT. The variable domain in full, completed from reference TRBV18 and TRBJ1-5, reads NAGVMQNPRHLVRRRGQEARLRCSPMKGHSHVYWYRQLPEEGLKFMVYLQKENIIDESGMPKERFSAEFPKEGPSILRIQQVVRGDSAAYFCASSPQGPNQPQHFGDGTRLSIL.